The 28 T cell receptor beta chains in this list originate from one sample, sequenced in a study of identical twins. TCRdb passed the 5' RACE reads through MiXCR, listing each CDR3 protein once. The repertoire holds 350,000 to 450,000 distinct CDR3 sequences, with about a fifth as singletons. Sequenced sample: naive T cells sorted from blood. The receptors here all came from a man aged 45-60 years in good health.

The chain is built from TRBV7-9 and TRBJ1-1; D is undetermined. Germline V CDR1 and CDR2: SEHNR, FQNEAQ (reference sequence). The germline V and J ends were trimmed by 0 bases and 1 base, with 9 bases remaining between them. The CDR3 loop spans 15 amino acids. The CDR3 spells CASSLAQTPNTEAFF. The CDR3 nucleotides are TGTGCCAGCAGCTTAGCGCAGACACCGAACACTGAAGCTTTCTTT.

The chain couples TRBV28 to TRBJ2-1, with a possible D match to TRBD2 (5 bases). The CDR3 has 11 amino acids. V was cut by 7 bases and J by 9 bases, with 10 bases left in between. Per the germline V gene, CDR1 is MDHEN and CDR2 is SYDVKM. The CDR3 region is CASIYRGEQFF. CDR3 nucleotides: TGTGCCAGCATCTACCGGGGTGAGCAGTTCTTC. Variable domain in full (rest from reference TRBV28 and TRBJ2-1): DVKVTQSSRYLVKRTGEKVFLECVQDMDHENMFWYRQDPGLGLRLIYFSYDVKMKEKGDIPEGYSVSREKKERFSLILESASTNQTSMYLCASIYRGEQFFGPGTRLTVL.

This clonotype was seen ten or more times. V gene TRBV28 combines with J gene TRBJ2-1; unclear D gene. The CDR3 extends over 15 amino acids. The germline gives CDR1 MDHEN, CDR2 SYDVKM. V was pared by 3 bases and J by 2 bases, with 11 bases between. The CDR3 DNA reads as TGTGCCAGCAGTTTTGGCACCTTGGCCTACAATGAGCAGTTCTTC. It codes for CASSFGTLAYNEQFF.

The V gene is TRBV5-1, the J gene TRBJ2-7, with D uncertain. Trimming removed 0 bases from V and 4 bases from J, with 14 bases in between. The CDR3 is 15 residues long. Per germline, CDR1 SGHRS and CDR2 YFSETQ. The CDR3 DNA sequence: TGCGCCAGCAGCTTGGCCCCGGGTTGGGCTTACGAGCAGTACTTC. Residues: CASSLAPGWAYEQYF.

The chain uses TRBV14 and TRBJ2-1, with TRBD2 matching over 7 bases. The CDR3 is 14 amino acids. Germline trimming cut 6 bases from V and 1 base from J; bases unmatched to any gene: 3. CDR1 is SGHDN, CDR2 FVKESK, per germline. CDR3 bases: TGTGCCAGCAGAGTGGGGGGGTCCTACAATGAGCAGTTCTTC. Protein: CASRVGGSYNEQFF.

The sample holds many counts of this clonotype. The DNA for the CDR3 is TGCAGTGCGAACCCCGGGACCCATGGTAATGAGCAGTTCTTC. Translation: CSANPGTHGNEQFF. This sequence joins TRBV20-1 and TRBJ2-1, with D perhaps given as TRBD1 or TRBD2 (5 bases each). Germline V gene data show CDR1 as DFQATT and CDR2 as SNEGSKA (reference sequence). V lost 6 bases and J 7 bases, leaving 19 bases between the germline ends. CDR3 length: 14 amino acids.

This clonotype was observed a handful of times. This sequence joins TRBV6-6 and TRBJ1-2; no clear D gene. V lost 5 bases to trimming and J lost 1 base, with 5 bases between them. The V gene's germline CDR1 is MNHNY and CDR2 SVGAGI (reference sequence). The CDR3 length is 12 residues. In nucleotides, the CDR3 is TGTGCCAGCAGTAATATTAACTATGGCTACACCTTC. It codes for CASSNINYGYTF.

The chain recombines TRBV10-3 with TRBJ2-1; D uncertain. This CDR3 spans 13 amino acids. Trimming removed 1 base at V and 1 base at J, with 2 bases between. The germline V gene has CDR1 ENHRY and CDR2 SYGVKD. CDR3 residues: CAISEFSYNEQFF. The CDR3 bases are TGTGCCATCAGTGAGTTTTCCTACAATGAGCAGTTCTTC.

In this sample, this clonotype turned up a few times. The chain combines TRBV6-1 with TRBJ2-3; 9 positions agree with TRBD2. V shed 10 bases, J shed 1 base, and the junction held 6 bases outside the gene matches. This CDR3 has 14 amino acids. From germline, CDR1 is MNHNS and CDR2 SASEGT. The CDR3 region has the DNA TGTGCCATGTCAGCGGGGGGAGGCACAGATACGCAGTATTTT. As protein: CAMSAGGGTDTQYF.

Ten or more counts support this clonotype. The rearrangement links TRBV28 to TRBJ2-1; 7 bases are shared with TRBD2. CDR1 is MDHEN and CDR2 is SYDVKM in the germline V gene. V was clipped by 2 bases and J by 7 bases; unmatched bases: 11. This CDR3 region has 16 residues. The CDR3 DNA is TGTGCCAGCAGTTTAACTGACGGGAGGTCGGGAAATGAGCAGTTCTTC. Protein sequence: CASSLTDGRSGNEQFF.

On this clonotype: A much more abundant neighbour one base away suggests this may be a read error. This rearrangement joins TRBV5-6 to TRBJ2-2; 8 bases are shared with TRBD1. The CDR3 extends over 16 amino acids. From germline, CDR1 is SGHDT and CDR2 YYEEEE. The CDR3 DNA reads TGTGCCAGCAGCTTGTATAGCGGACAGGGCACCGGGGAGCTGTCTTTT. Its translation: CASSLYSGQGTGELSF.

In this sample, this clonotype turned up a few times. This rearrangement joins TRBV12-3 or TRBV12-4 to TRBJ2-1; D is unresolved. The CDR3 is 13 residues long. The ends were cut back, 1 base at V and 14 bases at J, with 15 bases in the middle. This CDR3 reads CASSLVTRYRKFF. The CDR3 DNA reads TGTGCCAGCAGTTTAGTTACGCGATATCGAAAGTTCTTC.

The V call is TRBV29-1, the J call TRBJ2-7; D might be TRBD1 or TRBD2, each matching 6 bases. The CDR3 covers 15 residues. Per germline, CDR1 SQVTM and CDR2 ANQGSEA. V was pared by 2 bases and J by 0 bases, with 14 bases between. In nucleotides, the CDR3 is TGCAGCGTTGAAAGTCGGTCGGGGGCCTCCTACGAGCAGTACTTC. This codes for CSVESRSGASYEQYF.

The sample holds one count of this clonotype. The chain carries TRBV9 and TRBJ2-5; D is unresolved. V gave up 0 bases and J gave up 4 bases, with 16 bases separating them. The germline V gene has CDR1 SGDLS and CDR2 YYNGEE. There are 16 residues in the CDR3. CDR3 coding DNA: TGTGCCAGCAGCGTAGGGGCATTTAGGAGTGGAGAGACCCAGTACTTC. Translated: CASSVGAFRSGETQYF. Filled out from reference TRBV9 and TRBJ2-5, the complete variable domain reads DSGVTQTPKHLITATGQRVTLRCSPRSGDLSVYWYQQSLDQGLQFLIQYYNGEERAKGNILERFSAQQFPDLHSELNLSSLELGDSALYFCASSVGAFRSGETQYFGPGTRLLVL.

As for this clonotype: A much more abundant neighbour one base away suggests this may be a read error. This chain uses TRBV7-9 with TRBJ2-2; maybe TRBD1 (5 bases). The CDR3 extends over 13 amino acids. Trimming took 7 bases from V and 7 from J, leaving 13 bases between them. Germline V gene sequence: CDR1 SEHNR, CDR2 FQNEAQ (reference sequence). The CDR3 DNA reads as TGTGCCAGCACAATTCAGGGTTTCGGGGAGCTGTTTTTT. Translated: CASTIQGFGELFF.

The chain carries TRBV4-3 and TRBJ2-7; D may be TRBD1 or TRBD2 (5 bases each). The length of the CDR3 is 17 residues. Trimming pared 3 bases from V and 0 bases from J, leaving 18 bases between. CDR1 and CDR2 (germline): LGHNA, YSLEER. Written as DNA, the CDR3 is TGCGCCAGCAGCCAGGCGGTCTCCGGGACCTTCTCCTACGAGCAGTACTTC. It encodes CASSQAVSGTFSYEQYF.

The chain employs TRBV29-1 and TRBJ2-1; TRBD2 matches at 9 bases. V lost 2 bases, J lost 5 bases, and 7 bases stayed unmatched. CDR1 is SQVTM, CDR2 ANQGSEA, per germline. CDR3 length equals 15 residues. The CDR3 coding sequence is TGCAGCGTTGAACTCAGGGCTAGCGGGGACAATGAGCAGTTCTTC. Translation: CSVELRASGDNEQFF.

The table lists this clonotype with a count of one. The gene calls are TRBV7-2 and TRBJ1-4; D is ambiguous. Germline-derived CDR1 and CDR2 are SGHTA and FQGNSA. The CDR3 consists of 15 residues. Trimming took 2 bases from V and 2 from J, leaving 9 bases between them. The CDR3 region is CASSLNLGTNEKLFF. The CDR3, as DNA: TGTGCCAGCAGCTTAAACCTGGGCACTAATGAAAAACTGTTTTTT.

This clonotype has more than one count but fewer than ten. J is TRBJ2-1 and V is TRBV28; no clear D. Germline loops: CDR1 MDHEN, CDR2 SYDVKM. Trimming left V 3 bases short and J 6 bases short, with 15 bases between. The CDR3 sequence is 15 residues long. The CDR3 bases are TGTGCCAGCAGTTTGGTCTGGCCCAAAGGCAATGAGCAGTTCTTC. Protein: CASSLVWPKGNEQFF.

This clonotype was counted a few times. The rearrangement uses TRBV10-3 and TRBJ1-5; D is ambiguous. Germline V gives CDR1 ENHRY, CDR2 SYGVKD. V dropped 4 bases and J dropped 3 bases, with 7 bases sitting between them. The CDR3 has 13 amino acids. The CDR3 nucleotides read TGTGCCATCAGTGCGGCCAACAATCAGCCCCAGCATTTT. It specifies CAISAANNQPQHF.

This clonotype was recorded a few times. The rearrangement uses TRBV20-1 and TRBJ2-3; 15 bases line up with TRBD2. The CDR3 runs 15 residues. The junction had 4 bases not matched to a gene; V was cut back by 7 bases and J by 2 bases. Germline V gives CDR1 DFQATT, CDR2 SNEGSKA (reference sequence). For the CDR3, the DNA is TGCAGTGGGACTAGCGGGGGGGCAACCACAGATACGCAGTATTTT. This codes for CSGTSGGATTDTQYF.

V gene TRBV20-1 combines with J gene TRBJ2-5, with 9 bases aligning to TRBD1. Losses at the gene ends were 5 bases for V and 2 bases for J; bases not matched to a gene: 6. Per the germline V gene, CDR1 is DFQATT and CDR2 is SNEGSKA (reference sequence). This CDR3 is 14 amino acids long. For the CDR3, the DNA is TGCAGTGCTGGAGGGACAGGGAGTCAAGAGACCCAGTACTTC. It specifies CSAGGTGSQETQYF.

This clonotype was seen more than once but under ten times. The CDR3, as DNA: TGTGCCAGCAGCTCGGATATAGCGGGGCTAAGCACAGATACGCAGTATTTT. As protein: CASSSDIAGLSTDTQYF. The chain couples TRBV5-6 to TRBJ2-3; the match to TRBD2 covers 8 bases. Trimming at V came to 3 bases and at J to 0 bases, leaving 9 bases not matched to a gene. Germline CDR1 and CDR2: SGHDT and YYEEEE. This CDR3 contains 17 residues.

The V call is TRBV4-1, the J call TRBJ1-4; a weak D match, TRBD1 (5 bases). The CDR3 consists of 14 residues. V was cut by 1 base and J by 4 bases, with 7 bases left in between. Germline CDR1 MGHRA, CDR2 YSYEKL. CDR3 nucleotide sequence: TGCGCCAGCAGCCAAGGGGACCTTAATGAAAAACTGTTTTTT. As protein: CASSQGDLNEKLFF.

The CDR3 loop is CASSRTGQNSYEQYF. The CDR3, as DNA: TGTGCCAGCAGCCGAACGGGACAGAATTCCTACGAGCAGTACTTC. J is TRBJ2-7 and V is TRBV12-3 or TRBV12-4; 7 nucleotides align to TRBD1. The CDR3 is 15 amino acids. V lost 6 bases and J lost 1; bases outside the gene matches: 9.

This chain uses TRBV5-6 with TRBJ2-7; 12 bases match TRBD2. The CDR3 consists of 17 residues. Germline-derived CDR1 and CDR2 are SGHDT and YYEEEE. V shed 2 bases and J 7 bases; nucleotides not matched to a gene: 13. CDR3 DNA sequence: TGTGCCAGCAGCTTTCGTCATTCGCTAGCGGGGGGGCAGGAGCAGTACTTC. This encodes CASSFRHSLAGGQEQYF.

The rearrangement uses TRBV7-8 and TRBJ2-1; D call uncertain. The CDR3 sequence is 17 residues long. Trimming pared 5 bases from V and 0 bases from J, leaving 17 bases between. Germline V lookup: CDR1 SGHVS, CDR2 FQNEAQ. CDR3 sequence reads: CASSIVGTQSSYNEQFF. CDR3 coding DNA: TGTGCCAGCAGCATCGTTGGAACACAAAGCTCCTACAATGAGCAGTTCTTC.

This clonotype has a handful of counts. CDR3 bases: TGTGCCAGCAGTTCGGACAGCCTGGGCTACACCTTC. It encodes CASSSDSLGYTF. The chain has TRBV27 and TRBJ1-2; possible D gene TRBD1, 6 bases. CDR1 is MNHEY, CDR2 SMNVEV, per germline (reference sequence). The CDR3 runs to 12 residues. Trimming removed 4 bases from V and 8 bases from J, with 11 bases in between.